Below, 25 T cell receptor beta chains from the same sample are listed, as sequenced in a study of neurological immune-mediated disorders. TCRdb itself ran the 5' RACE reads through MiXCR, one entry per CDR3 protein. Of tens of thousands of distinct CDR3 sequences in the sample, less than 15% were seen once. The sample's time point: longitudinal time-point 2. The sample taken for sequencing was PBMCs. The receptors were gathered from a woman between 40 and 50 years old in good health.

At least ten counts were recorded for this clonotype. The chain uses TRBV20-1 and TRBJ2-1, with 9 bases matching TRBD2. Germline trimming cut 3 bases from V and 5 bases from J; bases unmatched to any gene: 8. Looked up from germline, CDR1 is DFQATT and CDR2 is SNEGSKA (reference sequence). The CDR3 has 15 amino acids. The CDR3 is CSASSGGGGNNEQFF. The CDR3 nucleotides read TGCAGTGCTAGTTCAGGCGGGGGGGGGAACAATGAGCAGTTCTTC.

At least ten counts were recorded for this clonotype. This chain uses TRBV20-1 with TRBJ2-3; no firm D call. CDR3 length equals 12 residues. V gave up 6 bases and J gave up 1 base, with 8 bases separating them. Germline V gives CDR1 DFQATT, CDR2 SNEGSKA (reference sequence). In DNA, the CDR3 is TGCAGTGCAGGAGAGGGCACAGATACGCAGTATTTT. This encodes CSAGEGTDTQYF.

Ten or more counts support this clonotype. The DNA for the CDR3 is TGCAGCATCCGGGAGAACACTGAAGCTTTCTTT. Encoded protein: CSIRENTEAFF. V gene TRBV29-1 combines with J gene TRBJ1-1, with D unclear. Germline-derived CDR1 and CDR2 are SQVTM and ANQGSEA. This CDR3 spans 11 amino acids. V was shortened by 8 bases and J by 1 base, with 8 bases between the two germline ends.

This clonotype has ten or more counts. The chain combines TRBV7-2 with TRBJ2-5, with TRBD2 matching over 13 bases. Per the germline V gene, CDR1 is SGHTA and CDR2 is FQGNSA. Germline trimming cut 5 bases from V and 5 bases from J; bases unmatched to any gene: 5. This CDR3 region has 15 residues. DNA for the CDR3: TGTGCCAGCAGCACGACTAGCGGGAGGTGGGAGACCCAGTACTTC. This encodes CASSTTSGRWETQYF.

This clonotype came up many times. The chain employs TRBV12-3 or TRBV12-4 and TRBJ2-3, with 15 bases matching TRBD2. V shed 6 bases and J 5 bases; nucleotides not matched to a gene: 6. This CDR3 comprises 16 residues. CDR3 amino acids: CASSPGLAGGQDTQYF. CDR3 nucleotides: TGTGCCAGCAGCCCTGGACTAGCGGGAGGGCAAGATACGCAGTATTTT.

This clonotype was observed many times. For the CDR3, the DNA is TGCGCCAGCAGCCCTGCACTACTAGCATCCACAGATACGCAGTATTTT. Its protein is CASSPALLASTDTQYF. V is TRBV5-1 and J is TRBJ2-3, with D possibly matching TRBD2 (6 bases). The germline V gene has CDR1 SGHRS and CDR2 YFSETQ. The CDR3 has 16 amino acids. Trimming took 4 bases from V and 2 from J, leaving 17 bases between them.

The chain is built from TRBV6-2 or TRBV6-3 and TRBJ2-1; no firm D call. V shed 7 bases and J shed 4 bases, with 23 bases lying between them. CDR3 length: 17 amino acids. Per germline, CDR1 MNHEY and CDR2 SVGEGT. The CDR3 here is CASTDPVKPLFYNEQFF. DNA for the CDR3: TGTGCCAGCACTGATCCCGTGAAACCTCTTTTTTACAATGAGCAGTTCTTC.

This clonotype was detected ten times or more. The chain recombines TRBV2 with TRBJ2-3; 8 bases agree with TRBD1. The ends lost 4 bases at V and 1 base at J; junction bases unmatched: 13. This CDR3 has 18 residues. Germline-derived CDR1 and CDR2 are SNHLY and FYNNEI. The CDR3 loop is CASSGAGGPFYGTDTQYF. The CDR3 DNA sequence: TGTGCCAGCAGTGGGGCAGGGGGCCCGTTTTACGGCACAGATACGCAGTATTTT.

Ten or more counts support this clonotype. The chain links TRBV20-1 to TRBJ2-4, with no clear D. The CDR3 runs to 13 residues. The V end was cut by 0 bases, the J end by 3 bases, with 6 bases between. Germline V lookup: CDR1 DFQATT, CDR2 SNEGSKA (reference sequence). In DNA form, the CDR3 reads TGCAGTGCTAGAGAAACTAACAAAAACATTCAGTACTTC. Translated, it gives CSARETNKNIQYF.

Many counts were recorded for this clonotype. V is TRBV5-5 and J is TRBJ1-2; weak D call: TRBD1 (5 bases). CDR1 is SGHKS and CDR2 is YYEKEE in the germline V gene (reference sequence). This CDR3 has 12 residues. V lost 6 bases and J lost 7, with 13 bases in between. The CDR3: CASTTPGSGYTF. The CDR3 DNA reads TGTGCCAGCACCACTCCAGGGTCTGGCTACACCTTC.

In regard to this clonotype: One end of the junction is discordant with germline, which a read error may explain. The CDR3 reads CASSMTGVVYQETQYF. CDR3 DNA: TGCGCAAGCAGCATGACAGGGGTGGTCTACCAAGAGACCCAGTACTTC. This sequence joins TRBV5-1 and TRBJ2-5, with 8 bases lining up with TRBD1. The CDR3 is 16 residues long. CDR1 and CDR2 (germline): SGHRS, YFSETQ.

This clonotype is deemed medium-sized. The rearrangement uses TRBV5-1 and TRBJ1-4, with unresolved D. Germline V CDR1 and CDR2: SGHRS, YFSETQ. The CDR3 totals 16 residues. The V gene lost 3 bases and the J gene lost 5 bases, with 17 bases spanning the gap. Here the CDR3 reads CASSSNPGAQNEKLFF. CDR3 in DNA: TGCGCCAGCAGCTCTAACCCGGGAGCACAGAATGAAAAACTGTTTTTT.

This clonotype occurred many times. As DNA, the CDR3 is TGTGCCAGCAGCTTAGCGTTCAGGAGCGGGAGCTCCTACGAGCAGTACTTC. It codes for CASSLAFRSGSSYEQYF. V and J are TRBV7-2 and TRBJ2-7, with 8 bases lining up with TRBD2. This CDR3 region has 17 residues. The V gene's germline CDR1 is SGHTA and CDR2 FQGNSA. V lost 0 bases, J lost 0 bases, and 7 bases stayed unmatched.

This clonotype was observed at least ten times. The rearrangement uses TRBV4-3 and TRBJ1-1, with a weak D call TRBD1 (5 bases). The CDR3 is 15 residues long. Trimming removed 3 bases at V and 2 bases at J, with 13 bases between. Germline CDR1 and CDR2: LGHNA and YSLEER. DNA of the CDR3: TGCGCCAGCAGCCAGAAACGGGACGGTAACACTGAAGCTTTCTTT. This codes for CASSQKRDGNTEAFF.

This clonotype was seen repeatedly, ten times or more. The gene calls are TRBV7-3 and TRBJ1-1; TRBD1 matches at 7 bases. V shed 4 bases and J 6 bases; nucleotides not matched to a gene: 8. The CDR3 loop spans 14 amino acids. Germline-derived CDR1 and CDR2 are SGHTA and FQGTGA. Here the CDR3 reads CASSSTGVVAEAFF. DNA of the CDR3: TGTGCCAGCAGCTCCACAGGGGTGGTGGCTGAAGCTTTCTTT.

In this sample, this clonotype turned up many times. This chain connects TRBV24-1 to TRBJ1-5; TRBD1 matches at 10 bases. This CDR3 is 17 amino acids long. The junction had 6 bases not matched to a gene; V was cut back by 4 bases and J by 1 base. Germline V gene lookup returns CDR1 KGHDR and CDR2 SFDVKD. CDR3 in amino acids: CATSDAQDRGSNQPQHF. Here the CDR3 DNA reads TGTGCCACCAGTGACGCCCAGGACAGGGGGAGCAATCAGCCCCAGCATTTT.

To note about this clonotype: A read error may explain this, as a much larger clone is one base away. The J gene is TRBJ1-2, the V gene TRBV20-1; D remains ambiguous. Per the germline V gene, CDR1 is DFQATT and CDR2 is SNEGSKA (reference sequence). The CDR3 runs 13 residues. V was cut by 2 bases and J by 8 bases, with 15 bases left in between. The CDR3 spells CSARSPWVRGYTF. CDR3 coding DNA: TGCAGTGCTAGATCCCCTTGGGTGAGAGGCTACACCTTC.

This clonotype was detected many times. CDR3 loop: CSAYGTASPGNQPQHF. Here the CDR3 DNA reads TGCAGTGCGTATGGCACAGCCTCCCCGGGGAATCAGCCCCAGCATTTT. The rearrangement uses TRBV20-1 and TRBJ1-5; no definite D call. Germline CDR1 is DFQATT and CDR2 is SNEGSKA (reference sequence). Trimming removed 6 bases from V and 4 bases from J, with 22 bases in between. The CDR3 length is 16 residues.

This clonotype was found many times. This chain's CDR3 is CASSERVGGTQNNSPLHF. CDR3 sequence (DNA): TGCGCCAGCAGCGAACGTGTGGGGGGAACACAAAATAATTCACCCCTCCACTTT. The chain links TRBV5-1 to TRBJ1-6, with a possible D match to TRBD1 (5 bases). The CDR3 runs 18 residues. The germline CDR1 and CDR2 sequences are SGHRS and YFSETQ. Between the trimmed V and J ends, which lost 4 bases and 5 bases, there was a span of 22 bases. The full variable domain, its missing parts supplied by reference TRBV5-1 and TRBJ1-6, is KAGVTQTPRYLIKTRGQQVTLSCSPISGHRSVSWYQQTPGQGLQFLFEYFSETQRNKGNFPGRFSGRQFSNSRSEMNVSTLELGDSALYLCASSERVGGTQNNSPLHFGNGTRLTVT.

This clonotype was detected many times. As DNA, the CDR3 is TGTGCCAGCAGGGACGGGGGGGCGGCTTACGAGCAGTACTTC. This encodes CASRDGGAAYEQYF. The chain combines TRBV7-8 with TRBJ2-7, with 8 bases identical to TRBD2. This CDR3 comprises 14 residues. V dropped 6 bases and J dropped 4; count of bases not matched to a gene: 8. Germline V lookup: CDR1 SGHVS, CDR2 FQNEAQ.

This clonotype was detected ten times or more. This chain joins TRBV6-5 and TRBJ2-2; the D gene is possibly TRBD2 (5 bases). CDR3 length: 15 amino acids. CDR1 MNHEY and CDR2 SVGAGI come from the germline V gene. V lost 8 bases, J lost 2 bases, and 15 bases lay in between. The CDR3 nucleotides read TGTGCCAGCGCCGGGCGGGCAGGCAACACCGGGGAGCTGTTTTTT. Translating it yields CASAGRAGNTGELFF.

By frequency in the sample, this clonotype is medium-sized. The rearrangement links TRBV20-1 to TRBJ2-2, with TRBD1 as a possible D gene (7 bases). The germline V gene has CDR1 DFQATT and CDR2 SNEGSKA (reference sequence). This CDR3 is built from 16 residues. V was shortened by 0 bases and J by 3 bases, with 14 bases between the two germline ends. The CDR3 sequence: CSARDLQGGDTGELFF. The DNA for the CDR3 is TGCAGTGCTAGAGACCTTCAGGGGGGAGACACCGGGGAGCTGTTTTTT.

This clonotype was found many times. This chain joins TRBV5-1 and TRBJ2-2; 8 positions match TRBD1. V was clipped by 1 base and J by 1 base; unmatched bases: 6. The germline CDR1 and CDR2 sequences are SGHRS and YFSETQ. CDR3 length: 17 residues. The CDR3, as DNA: TGCGCCAGCAGCTTGCGCCGAGGGACAGGGAACACCGGGGAGCTGTTTTTT. As protein: CASSLRRGTGNTGELFF.

This clonotype was found many times. This rearrangement joins TRBV20-1 to TRBJ1-5; D perhaps matches TRBD1 (6 bases). Germline CDR1 reads DFQATT; CDR2 reads SNEGSKA (reference sequence). V was trimmed by 0 bases and J by 2 bases, leaving 8 bases between them. This CDR3 spans 14 amino acids. The CDR3 protein is CSARDYRGNQPQHF. In DNA form, the CDR3 reads TGCAGTGCTAGAGATTACAGGGGCAATCAGCCCCAGCATTTT.

This clonotype came up once. A read error is possible here, since a much larger clone lies one base away. The chain couples TRBV9 to TRBJ2-2; D is tentatively TRBD1 or TRBD2 (7 bases each). CDR1 is SGDLS, CDR2 YYNGEE, per germline. The CDR3 covers 15 residues. V was shortened by 2 bases and J by 5 bases, with 13 bases between the two germline ends. The CDR3 loop is CASSVGRGGTGELFF. In DNA, the CDR3 is TGTGCCAGCAGCGTGGGCAGGGGGGGAACCGGGGAGCTGTTTTTT.